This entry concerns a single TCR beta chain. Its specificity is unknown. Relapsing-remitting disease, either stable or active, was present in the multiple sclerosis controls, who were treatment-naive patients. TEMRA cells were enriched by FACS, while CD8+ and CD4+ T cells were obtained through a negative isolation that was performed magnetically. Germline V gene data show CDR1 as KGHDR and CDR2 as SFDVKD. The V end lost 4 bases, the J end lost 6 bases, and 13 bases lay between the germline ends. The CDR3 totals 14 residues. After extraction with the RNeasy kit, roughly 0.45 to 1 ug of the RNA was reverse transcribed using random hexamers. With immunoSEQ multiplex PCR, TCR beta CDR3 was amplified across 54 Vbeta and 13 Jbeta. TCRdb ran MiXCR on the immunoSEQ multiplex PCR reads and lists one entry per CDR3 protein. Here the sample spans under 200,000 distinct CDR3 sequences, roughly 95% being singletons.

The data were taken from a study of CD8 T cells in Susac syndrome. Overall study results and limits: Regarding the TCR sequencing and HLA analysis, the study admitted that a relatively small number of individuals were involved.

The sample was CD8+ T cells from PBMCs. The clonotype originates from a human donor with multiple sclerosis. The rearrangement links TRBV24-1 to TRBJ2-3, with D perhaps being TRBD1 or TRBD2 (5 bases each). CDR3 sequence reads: CATSDPGTKDTQYF. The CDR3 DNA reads TGTGCCACCAGTGACCCCGGGACGAAGGATACGCAGTATTTT.